The 9 T cell receptor beta chains below all came from one sample that was sequenced in a study of technical replicates of blood from several donors. Assay: immunoSEQ multiplex PCR; the TCRdb copy retains only in-frame clones and omits some. The table has about 90,000 clones, roughly 93% seen once. Sequencing input: T cells isolated from PBMCs. These receptors all stem from a human donor in good health.

The chain carries TRBV19 and TRBJ2-7, with a possible D match to TRBD1 (5 bases). The germline CDR1 and CDR2 sequences are LNHDA and SQIVND (reference sequence). Trimming cost V 6 bases and J 5 bases, with 17 bases left between them. The CDR3 extends over 14 amino acids. CDR3 nucleotides: TGTGCCAGTAGCTCCCAGGGCAGGAACAACGAGCAGTACTTC. Amino acid sequence: CASSSQGRNNEQYF.

This clone was counted once. The chain carries TRBV5-1 and TRBJ2-7; possibly TRBD2 for D (5 bases). This CDR3 region has 13 residues. Germline assignment: CDR1 SGHRS and CDR2 YFSETQ. The V gene lost 7 bases and the J gene lost 4 bases, with 15 bases spanning the gap. The CDR3 sequence is CASASPEGYEQYF. CDR3 DNA: TGCGCCAGCGCCTCGCCAGAGGGTTACGAGCAGTACTTC.

This chain uses TRBV5-4 with TRBJ1-4; possibly TRBD1 for D (5 bases). This CDR3 has 14 residues. In germline, CDR1 is SGHNT, CDR2 YYREEE (reference sequence). Between the trimmed V and J ends, which lost 0 bases and 5 bases, there was a span of 8 bases. Here the CDR3 DNA reads TGTGCCAGCAGCTTGGGACAGCCGAATGAAAAACTGTTTTTT. Translating it yields CASSLGQPNEKLFF.

The chain carries TRBV7-2 and TRBJ1-1, with 8 bases fitting TRBD1. V gave up 5 bases and J gave up 5 bases; unmatched junction bases: 7. CDR3 size: 14 residues. CDR1 is SGHTA and CDR2 is FQGNSA in the germline V gene. The DNA for the CDR3 is TGTGCCAGCAGCCTTCGACAGGGGAGGACTGAAGCTTTCTTT. This translates into CASSLRQGRTEAFF.

V is TRBV6-1 and J is TRBJ1-1; D is ambiguous. Germline V gives CDR1 MNHNS, CDR2 SASEGT. There are 12 residues in the CDR3. V was cut by 6 bases and J by 1 base, with 6 bases left in between. The CDR3 protein is CASRTANTEAFF. DNA of the CDR3: TGTGCCAGCAGAACAGCGAACACTGAAGCTTTCTTT.

The chain recombines TRBV7-9 with TRBJ1-4, with D perhaps TRBD1 (6 bases). The CDR3 totals 15 residues. Germline V gene lookup returns CDR1 SEHNR and CDR2 FQNEAQ (reference sequence). Trimming removed 4 bases from V and 5 bases from J, with 14 bases in between. For the CDR3, the DNA is TGTGCCAGCAGCTCAACGACAGGTTCAAATGAAAAACTGTTTTTT. This codes for CASSSTTGSNEKLFF.

In nucleotides, the CDR3 is TGTGCCAGCAGCTCGGAGCTTTCTGGAAACACCATATATTTT. It codes for CASSSELSGNTIYF. The chain carries TRBV7-6 and TRBJ1-3; no clear D gene. With 4 bases removed from V and 1 base from J, the gap between germline ends came to 8 bases. The CDR3 covers 14 residues. Germline V gene lookup returns CDR1 SGHVS and CDR2 FNYEAQ.

The genes are TRBV10-1 and TRBJ1-5; maybe TRBD1 (5 bases). Germline V gene lookup returns CDR1 WNHNN and CDR2 SYGVQD (reference sequence). The CDR3 totals 13 residues. Trimming removed 7 bases from V and 3 bases from J, with 10 bases in between. The CDR3 DNA reads as TGCGCCAGCAACCGGGACTACAATCAGCCCCAGCATTTT. It translates to CASNRDYNQPQHF.

The rearrangement links TRBV7-8 to TRBJ2-3, with D possibly matching TRBD2 (6 bases). Deletions cut 5 bases from V and 4 bases from J, with 19 bases between. The CDR3 contains 16 residues. From germline, CDR1 is SGHVS and CDR2 FQNEAQ. The CDR3 here is CASSAVDFPGADTQYF. Here the CDR3 DNA reads TGTGCCAGCAGCGCTGTGGACTTCCCGGGGGCAGATACGCAGTATTTT.